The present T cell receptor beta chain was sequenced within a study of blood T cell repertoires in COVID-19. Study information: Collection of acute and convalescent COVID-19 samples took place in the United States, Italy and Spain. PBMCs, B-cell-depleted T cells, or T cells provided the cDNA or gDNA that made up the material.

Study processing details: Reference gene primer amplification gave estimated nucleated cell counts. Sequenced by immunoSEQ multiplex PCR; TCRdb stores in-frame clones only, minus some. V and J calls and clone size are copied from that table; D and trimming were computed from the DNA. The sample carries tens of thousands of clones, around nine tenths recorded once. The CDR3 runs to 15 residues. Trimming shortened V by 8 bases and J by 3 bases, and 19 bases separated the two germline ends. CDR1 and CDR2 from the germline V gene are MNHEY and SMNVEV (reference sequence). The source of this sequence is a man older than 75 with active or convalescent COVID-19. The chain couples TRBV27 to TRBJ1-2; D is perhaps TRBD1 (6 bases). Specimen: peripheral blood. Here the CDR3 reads CASPRGGREDYGYTF. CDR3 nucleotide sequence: TGTGCCAGCCCTAGGGGGGGCAGGGAGGACTATGGCTACACCTTC.